This T cell receptor beta chain emerged from a study of spatial heterogeneity in lung cancer. The wider study: The donors were 72 patients with non-small cell lung cancer that was early-stage and untreated. Detected sequences consistently included more beta-chain ones than alpha-chain ones. Mean representation of each unique TCR and UMI combination in the raw reads exceeded 9.5 occurrences.

Time point in this sample: blood at routine non-recurrence follow-up after resection. Sequencing of whole RNA from tumor, nontumor lung or frozen PBMC involved no sorting. The library protocol tagged each TCR cDNA with a unique molecular identifier. Each CDR3 protein gets one entry after TCRdb re-called the 5' RACE reads with MiXCR. The sample lists about 26,000 distinct CDR3 sequences, about 6% occurring once. The germline V gene has CDR1 ENHRY and CDR2 SYGVKD. V trimming: 6 bases; J trimming: 1 base; junction bases outside the gene matches: 7. The CDR3 spans 17 residues. The table lists this clonotype with many counts.

The source material was PBMCs, sampled at follow-up. The TCR was taken from a male donor with early-stage non-small cell lung cancer. The gene calls are TRBV10-3 and TRBJ2-6, with TRBD1 matching over 9 bases. The CDR3: CAIRGDRESSGANVLTF. The CDR3 DNA follows: TGTGCCATCAGGGGGGACAGGGAAAGTTCTGGGGCCAACGTCCTGACTTTC.